This TCR beta chain was obtained from a study of CD8+ T cells in alopecia areata. In the study overall: Treated patients were given 5 to 10 mg oral tofacitinib twice daily. Notes on the study in general: Numerous clones, expanded in lesions, remained in scalp and blood during tofacitinib.

RNA was isolated and reverse transcribed to cDNA, the sequencing template. Measured with immunoSEQ multiplex PCR; TCRdb has only the in-frame clones, and not every one. The table shows hundreds of thousands of clones, with more than 45% occurring only once. This CDR3 contains 14 residues. Germline CDR1 reads SGHTA; CDR2 reads FQGNSA. V was trimmed by 10 bases and J by 1 base, leaving 15 bases between them. Of note for this clone: The target antigen is unknown.

Treatment specified: oral pan-JAK inhibitor, 5-10 mg twice daily. The source was CD4+ T cells sorted from blood, collected at week 24, from a patient treated with tofacitinib. The TCR originated in a human donor with alopecia areata. V is TRBV7-2 and J is TRBJ2-3; no reliable D call. CDR3 amino acids: CATLRLGRTDTQYF. In DNA form, the CDR3 reads TGTGCCACACTGCGTCTAGGCCGCACAGATACGCAGTATTTT.